This T cell receptor (beta chain) was captured in a study of cytomegalovirus exposure and HLA in healthy donors. PCR was performed using 60 Vbeta and 13 Jbeta primers. The table came from immunoSEQ multiplex PCR; TCRdb's copy has only in-frame clones and leaves some out. Found here are more than 90,000 clones, approximately 81% of them singletons; the top ten hold around 3%. The length of the CDR3 is 16 residues. CDR1 is MNHNS and CDR2 is SASEGT in the germline V gene. V was pared by 0 bases and J by 0 bases, with 12 bases between. This chain connects TRBV6-1 to TRBJ2-7, with D perhaps TRBD2 (6 bases). The clonotype comes from a woman younger than 30 in good health and CMV-seropositive. Sequencing was carried out using PBMCs. The CDR3 nucleotides read TGTGCCAGCAGTGAAGCCACCGGGGGATACTCCTACGAGCAGTACTTC. Protein product: CASSEATGGYSYEQYF.